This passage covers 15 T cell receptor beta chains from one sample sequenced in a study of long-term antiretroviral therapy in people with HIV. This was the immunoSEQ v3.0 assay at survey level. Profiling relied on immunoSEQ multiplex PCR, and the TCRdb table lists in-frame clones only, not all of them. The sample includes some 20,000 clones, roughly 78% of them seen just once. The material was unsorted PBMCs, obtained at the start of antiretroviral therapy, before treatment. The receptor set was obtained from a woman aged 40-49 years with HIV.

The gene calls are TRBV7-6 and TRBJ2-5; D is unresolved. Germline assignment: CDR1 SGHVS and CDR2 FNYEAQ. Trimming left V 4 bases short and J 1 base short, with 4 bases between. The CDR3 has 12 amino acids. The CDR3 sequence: CASSSLQETQYF. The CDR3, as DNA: TGTGCCAGCAGCTCCCTCCAAGAGACCCAGTACTTC.

The CDR3, as DNA: TGCGCCAGCAGCCAGAGCGGGGGCCACGAGCAGTACTTC. Its protein is CASSQSGGHEQYF. The V gene is TRBV4-3, the J gene TRBJ2-7; TRBD2 matches at 8 bases. CDR3 length equals 13 residues. Germline V CDR1 and CDR2: LGHNA, YSLEER. Unmatched junction bases numbered 3, after V lost 3 bases and J lost 5 bases.

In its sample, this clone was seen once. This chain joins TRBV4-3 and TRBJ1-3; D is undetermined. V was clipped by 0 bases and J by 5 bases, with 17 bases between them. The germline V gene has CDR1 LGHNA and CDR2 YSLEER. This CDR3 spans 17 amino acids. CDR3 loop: CASSQDMYSKARNTIYF. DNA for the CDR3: TGCGCCAGCAGCCAAGATATGTACAGCAAGGCTAGAAACACCATATATTTT.

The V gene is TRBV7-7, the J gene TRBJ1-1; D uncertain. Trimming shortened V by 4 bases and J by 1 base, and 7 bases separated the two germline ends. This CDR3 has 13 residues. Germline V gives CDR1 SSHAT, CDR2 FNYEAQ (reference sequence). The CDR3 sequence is CASSSDRNTEAFF. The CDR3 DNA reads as TGTGCCAGCAGCTCCGATAGGAACACTGAAGCTTTCTTT.

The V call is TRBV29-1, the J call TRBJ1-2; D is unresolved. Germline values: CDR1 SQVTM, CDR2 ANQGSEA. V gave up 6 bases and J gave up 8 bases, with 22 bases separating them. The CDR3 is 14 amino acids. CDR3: CSVEMTGPSRGYTF. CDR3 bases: TGCAGCGTGGAGATGACTGGGCCCTCTCGGGGCTACACCTTC.

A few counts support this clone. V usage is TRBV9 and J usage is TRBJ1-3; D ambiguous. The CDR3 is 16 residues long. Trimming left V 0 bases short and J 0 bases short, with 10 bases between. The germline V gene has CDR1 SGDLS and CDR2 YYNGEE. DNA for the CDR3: TGTGCCAGCAGCGTAGATCAGGCCCGCTCTGGAAACACCATATATTTT. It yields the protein CASSVDQARSGNTIYF. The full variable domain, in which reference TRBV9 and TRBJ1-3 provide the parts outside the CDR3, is DSGVTQTPKHLITATGQRVTLRCSPRSGDLSVYWYQQSLDQGLQFLIQYYNGEERAKGNILERFSAQQFPDLHSELNLSSLELGDSALYFCASSVDQARSGNTIYFGEGSWLTVV.

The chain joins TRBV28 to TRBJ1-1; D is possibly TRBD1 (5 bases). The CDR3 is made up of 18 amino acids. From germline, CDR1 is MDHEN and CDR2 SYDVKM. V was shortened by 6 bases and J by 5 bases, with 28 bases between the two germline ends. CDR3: CASSHPPGTATWGTEAFF. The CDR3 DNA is TGTGCCAGCAGCCACCCCCCCGGGACGGCCACCTGGGGGACTGAAGCTTTCTTT.

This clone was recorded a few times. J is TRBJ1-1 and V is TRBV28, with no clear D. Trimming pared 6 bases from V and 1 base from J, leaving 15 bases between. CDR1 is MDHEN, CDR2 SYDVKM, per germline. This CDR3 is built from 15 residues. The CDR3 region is CASRARVGRNTEAFF. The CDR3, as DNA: TGTGCCAGCAGGGCCCGCGTAGGAAGGAACACTGAAGCTTTCTTT.

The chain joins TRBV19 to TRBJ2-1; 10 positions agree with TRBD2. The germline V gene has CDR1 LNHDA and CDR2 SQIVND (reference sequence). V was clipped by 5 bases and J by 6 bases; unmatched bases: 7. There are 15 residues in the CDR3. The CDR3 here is CASSAKAGGPNEQFF. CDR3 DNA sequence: TGTGCCAGTAGTGCCAAAGCGGGGGGGCCCAATGAGCAGTTCTTC.

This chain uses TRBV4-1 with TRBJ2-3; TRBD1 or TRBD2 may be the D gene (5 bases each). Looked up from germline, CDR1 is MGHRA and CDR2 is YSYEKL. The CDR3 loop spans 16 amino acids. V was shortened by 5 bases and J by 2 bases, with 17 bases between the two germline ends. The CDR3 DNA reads TGCGCCAGCAGCTCAGGCGTGGGGACGCCCACAGATACGCAGTATTTT. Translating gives CASSSGVGTPTDTQYF.

CDR3 sequence: CASSIVEGREGETF. The CDR3 DNA sequence: TGTGCCAGTAGTATAGTGGAAGGCAGGGAAGGGGAAACCTTC. The V and J genes are TRBV19 and TRBJ1-2, with a weak D call TRBD1 (5 bases). The V end lost 1 base, the J end lost 14 bases, and 20 bases lay between the germline ends. The germline V gene has CDR1 LNHDA and CDR2 SQIVND (reference sequence). This CDR3 contains 14 residues.

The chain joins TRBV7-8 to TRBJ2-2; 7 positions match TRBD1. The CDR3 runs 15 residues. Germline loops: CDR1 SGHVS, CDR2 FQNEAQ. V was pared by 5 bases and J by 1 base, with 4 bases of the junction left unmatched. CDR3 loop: CASSGQAGNTGELFF. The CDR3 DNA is TGTGCCAGCAGCGGACAGGCAGGGAACACCGGGGAGCTGTTTTTT.

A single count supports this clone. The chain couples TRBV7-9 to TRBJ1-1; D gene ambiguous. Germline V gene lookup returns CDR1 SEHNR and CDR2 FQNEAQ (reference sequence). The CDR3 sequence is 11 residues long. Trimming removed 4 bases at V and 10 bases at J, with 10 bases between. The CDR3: CASSSTVRAFF. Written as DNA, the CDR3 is TGTGCCAGCAGCTCCACAGTGAGAGCTTTCTTT.

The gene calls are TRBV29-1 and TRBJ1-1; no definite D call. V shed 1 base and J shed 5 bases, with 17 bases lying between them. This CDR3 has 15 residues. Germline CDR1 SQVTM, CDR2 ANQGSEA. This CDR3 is CSVEVNPDGETEAFF. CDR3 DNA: TGCAGCGTTGAAGTTAACCCTGACGGAGAGACTGAAGCTTTCTTT.

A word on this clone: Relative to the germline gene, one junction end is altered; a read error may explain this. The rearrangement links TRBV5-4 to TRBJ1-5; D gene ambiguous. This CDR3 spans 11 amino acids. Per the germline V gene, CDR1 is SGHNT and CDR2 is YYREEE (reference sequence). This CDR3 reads CAIRREQPQHF. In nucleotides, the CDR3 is TGCGCCATCCGGCGGGAACAGCCCCAGCATTTT. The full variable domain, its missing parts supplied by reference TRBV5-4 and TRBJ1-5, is ETGVTQSPTHLIKTRGQQVTLRCSSQSGHNTVSWYQQALGQGPQFIFQYYREEENGRGNFPPRFSGLQFPNYSSELNVNALELDDSALYLCAIRREQPQHFGDGTRLSIL.